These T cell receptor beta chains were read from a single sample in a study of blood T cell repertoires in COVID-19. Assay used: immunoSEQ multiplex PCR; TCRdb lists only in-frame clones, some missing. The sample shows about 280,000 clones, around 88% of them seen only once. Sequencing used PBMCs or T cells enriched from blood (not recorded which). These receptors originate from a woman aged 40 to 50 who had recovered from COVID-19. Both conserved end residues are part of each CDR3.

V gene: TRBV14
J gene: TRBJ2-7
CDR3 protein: CASSHLRGSSSYEQYF

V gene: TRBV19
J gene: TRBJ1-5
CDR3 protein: CASSSIGGARQPQHF

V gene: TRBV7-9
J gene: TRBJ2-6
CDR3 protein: CASSGVAGANPPLSGANVLTF

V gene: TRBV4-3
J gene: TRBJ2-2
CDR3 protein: CASSQEWATGELFF

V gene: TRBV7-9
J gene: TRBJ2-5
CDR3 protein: CASSSEETQYF

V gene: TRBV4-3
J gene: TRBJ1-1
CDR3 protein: CASSQDSEGGRTEAFF

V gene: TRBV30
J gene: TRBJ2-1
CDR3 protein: CAWSVYLQGEQFF

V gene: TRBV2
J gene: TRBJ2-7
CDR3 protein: CASSDLDTLAYEQYF

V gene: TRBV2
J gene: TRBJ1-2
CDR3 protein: CASRGRPTYNYGYTF

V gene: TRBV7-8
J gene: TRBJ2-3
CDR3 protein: CASSLVQGSDTQYF

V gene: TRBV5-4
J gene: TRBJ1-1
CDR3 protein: CASSAAGTGREAFF

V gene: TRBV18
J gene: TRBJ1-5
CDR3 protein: CASSPTGAHSNQPQHF

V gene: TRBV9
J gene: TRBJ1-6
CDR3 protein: CASSVGQNYNSPLHF

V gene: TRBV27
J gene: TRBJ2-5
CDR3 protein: CASRSPSGDQETQYF

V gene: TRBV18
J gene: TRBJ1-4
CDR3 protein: CASSPGQGNEKLFF

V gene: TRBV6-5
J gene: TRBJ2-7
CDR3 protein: CANVRGGSSEQYF

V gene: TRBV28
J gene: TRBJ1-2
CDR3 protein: CASQKPLRVIREGYTF

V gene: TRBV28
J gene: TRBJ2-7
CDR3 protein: CASSLGPLAGGIEQYF

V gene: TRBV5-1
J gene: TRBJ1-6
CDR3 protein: CASSLARPNSPLHF

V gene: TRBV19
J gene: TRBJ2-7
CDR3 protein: CASSPLDSSYEQYF

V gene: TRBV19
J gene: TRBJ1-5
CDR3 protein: CASSILGTGLLPRGQPQHF

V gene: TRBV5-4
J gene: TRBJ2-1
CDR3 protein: CASSLSSGLAGNEQFF

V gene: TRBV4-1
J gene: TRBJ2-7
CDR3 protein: CASSQVADQRGAYEQYF

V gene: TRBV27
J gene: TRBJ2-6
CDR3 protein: CASNHWAGVSGANVLTF

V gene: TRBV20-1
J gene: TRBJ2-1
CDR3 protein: CSARRNEQFF

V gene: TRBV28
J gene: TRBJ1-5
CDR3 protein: CASSLYSLGQPQHF

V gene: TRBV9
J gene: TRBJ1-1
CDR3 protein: CASSTLGVGTEAFF

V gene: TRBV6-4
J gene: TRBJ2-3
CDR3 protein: CASSESLAAADTQYF

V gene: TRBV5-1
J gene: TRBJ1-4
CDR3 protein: CASSTDGGKLFF

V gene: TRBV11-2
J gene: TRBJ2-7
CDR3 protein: CASSWTESVSYEQYF

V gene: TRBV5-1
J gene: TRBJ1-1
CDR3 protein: CASRVTVVADTEAFF

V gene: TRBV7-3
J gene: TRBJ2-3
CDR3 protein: CASSLEAGAYSTDTQYF

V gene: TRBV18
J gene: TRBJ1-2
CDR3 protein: CASSQTTGGADGYTF

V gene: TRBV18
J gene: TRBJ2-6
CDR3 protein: CASSPGPRGSGANVLTF

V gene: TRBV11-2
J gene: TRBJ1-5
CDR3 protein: CASSLVGQNQPQHF